The 24 T cell receptor beta chains reported below all come from one sample, sequenced in a study of technical replicates of blood from four donors. Repertoires were generated with immunoSEQ multiplex PCR, while TCRdb's copy carries only in-frame clones and drops some. The sample lists roughly 6,900 clones, roughly 95% occurring once. Sequencing was carried out using PBMCs. The receptors derive from a human donor in good health.

The rearrangement joins TRBV7-9 to TRBJ1-4; possibly TRBD1 for D (6 bases). Deletions cut 7 bases from V and 13 bases from J, with 16 bases between. Germline CDR1 reads SEHNR; CDR2 reads FQNEAQ (reference sequence). The CDR3 spans 12 residues. The CDR3 protein is CASNKGGERLFF. Here the CDR3 DNA reads TGTGCCAGCAACAAGGGGGGGGAACGACTGTTTTTT.

This clone has only one observation. The chain recombines TRBV21-1 with TRBJ2-3; the table gives TRBD2 as D, unverified against the DNA. TRBV21-1 is described as a pseudogene. The CDR3 sequence is 13 residues long. CDR3 in amino acids: CASSTTSPDTQYF. In nucleotides, the CDR3 is TGTGCCAGCAGCACGACTAGCCCAGATACGCAGTATTTT.

This rearrangement joins TRBV9 to TRBJ2-7; D might be TRBD2 (5 bases). Germline V gene data show CDR1 as SGDLS and CDR2 as YYNGEE. The length of the CDR3 is 15 residues. V lost 0 bases and J lost 0, with 10 bases in between. CDR3 in amino acids: CASSVESGTSYEQYF. CDR3 nucleotides: TGTGCCAGCAGCGTAGAATCGGGAACCTCCTACGAGCAGTACTTC.

The CDR3 spells CASSEGRYGYTF. Here the CDR3 DNA reads TGCGCCAGCAGTGAGGGGCGATATGGCTACACCTTC. The gene calls are TRBV10-2 and TRBJ1-2; D remains unclear. Looked up from germline, CDR1 is WSHSY and CDR2 is SAAADI. There are 12 residues in the CDR3. V was trimmed by 2 bases and J by 5 bases, leaving 6 bases between them.

The CDR3 loop reads CASSLDRGGDTEAFF. The CDR3 DNA reads TGTGCCAGCAGCTTAGACAGGGGGGGAGACACTGAAGCTTTCTTT. This chain connects TRBV7-8 to TRBJ1-1; 8 positions agree with TRBD1. The CDR3 has 15 residues. Per the germline V gene, CDR1 is SGHVS and CDR2 is FQNEAQ. V was clipped by 1 base and J by 3 bases; unmatched bases: 4. Variable domain in full (rest from reference TRBV7-8 and TRBJ1-1): GAGVSQSPRYKVAKRGQDVALRCDPISGHVSLFWYQQALGQGPEFLTYFQNEAQLDKSGLPSDRFFAERPEGSVSTLKIQRTQQEDSAVYLCASSLDRGGDTEAFFGQGTRLTVV.

The rearrangement uses TRBV30 and TRBJ1-2, with 9 bases aligning to TRBD1. With 1 base clipped from V and 3 bases from J, the junction kept 3 bases outside the gene matches. The CDR3 is 14 residues long. Germline CDR1 is GTSNPN and CDR2 is SVGIG (reference sequence). The CDR3 sequence is CAWSGQGEDYGYTF. In nucleotides, the CDR3 is TGTGCCTGGAGTGGACAGGGGGAAGACTATGGCTACACCTTC.

This clone was counted once. The junction departs from germline at one end; a sequencing error may be responsible. CDR3 in amino acids: CSVVGQAGNSEAFF. DNA of the CDR3: TGCAGCGTTGTTGGGCAGGCGGGGAACAGTGAAGCTTTCTTT. The chain recombines TRBV29-1 with TRBJ1-1; D not certain. CDR1 SQVTM and CDR2 ANQGSEA come from the germline V gene. CDR3 length: 14 residues.

V is TRBV30 and J is TRBJ2-7; 9 bases are shared with TRBD2. The CDR3 runs to 17 residues. The J segment lost 0 bases and the V segment lost 1 base, leaving 10 bases of the junction unmatched. The V gene's germline CDR1 is GTSNPN and CDR2 SVGIG (reference sequence). The CDR3, as DNA: TGTGCCTGGAGTGGGAGTAGCGGGAGAACGGGCTCCTACGAGCAGTACTTC. It encodes CAWSGSSGRTGSYEQYF. Complete variable domain (other parts from reference TRBV30 and TRBJ2-7): SQTIHQWPATLVQPVGSPLSLECTVEGTSNPNLYWYRQAAGRGLQLLFYSVGIGQISSEVPQNLSASRPQDRQFILSSKKLLLSDSGFYLCAWSGSSGRTGSYEQYFGPGTRLTVT.

CDR3 region: CASSSRDFYNEQFF. DNA of the CDR3: TGTGCCAGCAGTTCCCGGGACTTCTACAATGAGCAGTTCTTC. The rearrangement links TRBV27 to TRBJ2-1; D may be TRBD2 (6 bases). V lost 4 bases, J lost 3 bases, and 10 bases lay in between. Germline loops: CDR1 MNHEY, CDR2 SMNVEV (reference sequence). The CDR3 covers 14 residues.

The J gene is TRBJ2-7, the V gene TRBV5-1; 8 bases align to TRBD1. CDR1 SGHRS and CDR2 YFSETQ come from the germline V gene. This CDR3 contains 15 residues. The ends lost 3 bases at V and 2 bases at J; junction bases unmatched: 7. The CDR3 coding sequence is TGCGCCAGCAGCTCCGGGGACAGGTTTCCCTACGAGCAGTACTTC. As protein: CASSSGDRFPYEQYF.

The V gene is TRBV6-6, the J gene TRBJ1-1; D remains unclear. CDR3 length: 13 residues. V was trimmed by 6 bases and J by 3 bases, leaving 11 bases between them. Germline V gene sequence: CDR1 MNHNY, CDR2 SVGAGI (reference sequence). CDR3 in amino acids: CASRVHADTEAFF. CDR3 DNA sequence: TGTGCCAGCAGGGTACATGCGGACACTGAAGCTTTCTTT.

The chain is built from TRBV5-1 and TRBJ2-3; 7 positions agree with TRBD2. CDR1 is SGHRS, CDR2 YFSETQ, per germline. With V trimmed by 0 bases and J by 1 base, 5 bases remained unmatched. The CDR3 has 16 amino acids. The CDR3 DNA is TGCGCCAGCAGCTTGGGGGGCCTAGCGGGCACAGATACGCAGTATTTT. Protein sequence: CASSLGGLAGTDTQYF. The entire variable domain, with the rest obtained from reference TRBV5-1 and TRBJ2-3, is as follows: KAGVTQTPRYLIKTRGQQVTLSCSPISGHRSVSWYQQTPGQGLQFLFEYFSETQRNKGNFPGRFSGRQFSNSRSEMNVSTLELGDSALYLCASSLGGLAGTDTQYFGPGTRLTVL.

The chain recombines TRBV10-3 with TRBJ2-1; 10 positions match TRBD2. CDR3 size: 18 residues. The trim removed 0 bases at V and 7 bases at J, leaving 12 bases unmatched. In germline, CDR1 is ENHRY, CDR2 SYGVKD. In DNA form, the CDR3 reads TGTGCCATCAGTGAGTCCCAAGACCTAGCGGGAGTAGGGAATGAGCAGTTCTTC. Its protein is CAISESQDLAGVGNEQFF.

V usage is TRBV18 and J usage is TRBJ1-1; possibly TRBD1 for D (5 bases). This CDR3 has 12 residues. Trimming took 5 bases from V and 1 from J, leaving 5 bases between them. Germline CDR1 and CDR2: KGHSH and LQKENI. CDR3: CASSGQNTEAFF. The CDR3 DNA sequence: TGTGCCAGCTCAGGACAGAACACTGAAGCTTTCTTT. Variable domain in full (rest from reference TRBV18 and TRBJ1-1): NAGVMQNPRHLVRRRGQEARLRCSPMKGHSHVYWYRQLPEEGLKFMVYLQKENIIDESGMPKERFSAEFPKEGPSILRIQQVVRGDSAAYFCASSGQNTEAFFGQGTRLTVV.

This clone was seen once. V and J are TRBV11-3 and TRBJ2-3; D may be TRBD2 (6 bases). The V gene lost 5 bases and the J gene lost 6 bases, with 18 bases spanning the gap. Germline assignment: CDR1 SGHNT and CDR2 YENEEA. This CDR3 is built from 15 residues. The DNA for the CDR3 is TGTGCCAGCAGCCCAAGCGGCGGAGGAGGGGATACGCAGTATTTT. Its protein product is CASSPSGGGGDTQYF.

The chain has TRBV5-8 and TRBJ1-1, with 7 bases that match TRBD1. The length of the CDR3 is 15 residues. J lost 1 base, V lost 4 bases, and 7 bases had no gene match. The germline V gene has CDR1 SGHTS and CDR2 YDEGEE. CDR3 nucleotide sequence: TGTGCCAGCAGCCGAACTGGGACAGCGAACACTGAAGCTTTCTTT. Amino acid sequence: CASSRTGTANTEAFF.

This clone was detected only once. The chain carries TRBV2 and TRBJ2-7; maybe TRBD2 (5 bases). V shed 6 bases and J shed 2 bases, with 17 bases lying between them. The CDR3 has 15 amino acids. Per germline, CDR1 SNHLY and CDR2 FYNNEI. As DNA, the CDR3 is TGTGCCAGCAGAGATCTAGTGGGAGCTCCCTACGAGCAGTACTTC. The encoded protein is CASRDLVGAPYEQYF. Looking up the rest from reference TRBV2 and TRBJ2-7 gives the full variable domain: EPEVTQTPSHQVTQMGQEVILRCVPISNHLYFYWYRQILGQKVEFLVSFYNNEISEKSEIFDDQFSVERPDGSNFTLKIRSTKLEDSAMYFCASRDLVGAPYEQYFGPGTRLTVT.

The gene calls are TRBV27 and TRBJ1-1; D remains ambiguous. CDR3 size: 15 residues. The V gene's germline CDR1 is MNHEY and CDR2 SMNVEV (reference sequence). V was pared by 6 bases and J by 0 bases, with 14 bases between. CDR3 sequence (DNA): TGTGCCAGCAGGTCCCCGCGGGCCGTGAACACTGAAGCTTTCTTT. Translated, it gives CASRSPRAVNTEAFF.

The chain has TRBV7-8 and TRBJ2-2, with D uncertain. V lost 2 bases to trimming and J lost 3 bases, with 10 bases between them. This CDR3 has 15 amino acids. The germline V gene encodes CDR1 SGHVS and CDR2 FQNEAQ. The CDR3 bases are TGTGCCAGCAGCTTATCCGGCGGAGACACCGGGGAGCTGTTTTTT. Its translation: CASSLSGGDTGELFF.

The chain couples TRBV5-1 to TRBJ1-2; D is uncertain. CDR3 length equals 13 residues. V was pared by 1 base and J by 8 bases, with 12 bases between. Looked up from germline, CDR1 is SGHRS and CDR2 is YFSETQ. The CDR3 sequence is CASSLNSLRGYTF. CDR3 sequence (DNA): TGCGCCAGCAGCTTGAACAGCCTTAGGGGCTACACCTTC.

The V gene is TRBV6-5, the J gene TRBJ2-3; 7 nucleotides match TRBD2. The germline CDR1 and CDR2 sequences are MNHEY and SVGAGI. J was trimmed by 6 bases and V by 1 base; bases with no gene match: 7. The length of the CDR3 is 15 residues. The CDR3 loop reads CASSYWGGQLDTQYF. DNA of the CDR3: TGTGCCAGCAGTTACTGGGGAGGGCAGCTCGATACGCAGTATTTT.

The rearrangement joins TRBV27 to TRBJ2-1; D might be TRBD2 (6 bases). Trimming left V 1 base short and J 0 bases short, with 10 bases between. The CDR3 runs 16 residues. Germline assignment: CDR1 MNHEY and CDR2 SMNVEV (reference sequence). CDR3 coding DNA: TGTGCCAGCAGTTTATTTCGGGGGATCTCCTACAATGAGCAGTTCTTC. As protein: CASSLFRGISYNEQFF.

The rearrangement joins TRBV10-1 to TRBJ2-3, with 9 bases fitting TRBD1. Trimming at V came to 0 bases and at J to 2 bases, leaving 6 bases not matched to a gene. The CDR3 spans 17 residues. Germline CDR1 WNHNN, CDR2 SYGVQD (reference sequence). CDR3 DNA: TGCGCCAGCAGTGAGTCCTTAGGGACAGGGATCACAGATACGCAGTATTTT. Translating it yields CASSESLGTGITDTQYF.

This clone was recorded once. The genes are TRBV5-1 and TRBJ1-5; D not resolved. The germline V gene encodes CDR1 SGHRS and CDR2 YFSETQ. V was cut by 0 bases and J by 2 bases, with 6 bases left in between. This CDR3 has 14 residues. The chain's CDR3 is CASSLDPGNQPQHF. In nucleotides, the CDR3 is TGCGCCAGCAGCTTGGACCCAGGCAATCAGCCCCAGCATTTT.